The clone carrying this T cell receptor (beta chain) showed up many times. Regions amplified from RNA transcripts were the TCR beta CDR3 regions. The study used the HTBI primer set for a first-round RT-PCR of the TCR CDR3. TCRdb re-called the multiplex PCR reads through MiXCR, storing one row per CDR3 protein. Among some 570,000 distinct CDR3 sequences listed, approximately 15% were seen once. CDR1 is SGHRS, CDR2 YFSETQ, per germline. The CDR3 runs to 15 residues. The ends lost 4 bases at V and 2 bases at J; junction bases unmatched: 7. This entry comes from a study of T cells in Graves' hyperthyroidism and ophthalmopathy.

The material sequenced was blood. The TCR comes from a young woman with Graves' ophthalmopathy. The V and J genes are TRBV5-1 and TRBJ2-3; TRBD2 aligns across 7 bases. The CDR3 spells CASSATSVDTDTQYF. CDR3 bases: TGCGCCAGCAGCGCTACTAGCGTGGACACAGATACGCAGTATTTT.